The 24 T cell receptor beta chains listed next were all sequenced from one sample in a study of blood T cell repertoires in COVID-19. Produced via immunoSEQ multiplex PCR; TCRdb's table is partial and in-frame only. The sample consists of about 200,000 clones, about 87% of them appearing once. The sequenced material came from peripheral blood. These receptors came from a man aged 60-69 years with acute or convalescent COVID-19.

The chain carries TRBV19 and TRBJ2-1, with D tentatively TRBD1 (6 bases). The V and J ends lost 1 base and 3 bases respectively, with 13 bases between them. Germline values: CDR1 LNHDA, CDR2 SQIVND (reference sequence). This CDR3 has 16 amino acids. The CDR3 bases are TGTGCCAGTAGTATAGGGCCCCCACAGGGCTACAATGAGCAGTTCTTC. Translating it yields CASSIGPPQGYNEQFF. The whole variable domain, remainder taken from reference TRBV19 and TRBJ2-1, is DGGITQSPKYLFRKEGQNVTLSCEQNLNHDAMYWYRQDPGQGLRLIYYSQIVNDFQKGDIAEGYSVSREKKESFPLTVTSAQKNPTAFYLCASSIGPPQGYNEQFFGPGTRLTVL.

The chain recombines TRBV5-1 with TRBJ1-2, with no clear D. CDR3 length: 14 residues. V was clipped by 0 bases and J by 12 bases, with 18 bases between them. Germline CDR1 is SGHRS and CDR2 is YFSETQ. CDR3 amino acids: CASSLVVGGKEDTF. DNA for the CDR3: TGCGCCAGCAGCTTGGTCGTGGGAGGGAAAGAAGACACCTTC.

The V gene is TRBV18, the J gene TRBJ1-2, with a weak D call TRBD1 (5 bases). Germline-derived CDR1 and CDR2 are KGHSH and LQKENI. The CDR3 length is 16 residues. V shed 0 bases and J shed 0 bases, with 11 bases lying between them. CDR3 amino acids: CASSPPSGLTNYGYTF. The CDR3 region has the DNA TGTGCCAGCTCACCACCCTCGGGACTGACTAACTATGGCTACACCTTC.

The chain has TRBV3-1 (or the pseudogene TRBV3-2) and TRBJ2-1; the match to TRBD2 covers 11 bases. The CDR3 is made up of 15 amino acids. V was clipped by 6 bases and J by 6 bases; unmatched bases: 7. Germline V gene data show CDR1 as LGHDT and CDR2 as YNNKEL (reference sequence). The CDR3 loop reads CASSHIAGGGNEQFF. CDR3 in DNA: TGTGCCAGCAGTCATATAGCGGGGGGGGGCAATGAGCAGTTCTTC.

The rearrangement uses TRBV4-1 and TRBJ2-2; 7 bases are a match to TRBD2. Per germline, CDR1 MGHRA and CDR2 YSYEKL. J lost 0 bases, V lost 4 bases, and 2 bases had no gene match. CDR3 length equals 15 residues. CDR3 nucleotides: TGCGCCAGCAGCCCTGGACTAGCGAACACCGGGGAGCTGTTTTTT. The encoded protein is CASSPGLANTGELFF.

The CDR3 is CASKTRGGVYEQYF. Written as DNA, the CDR3 is TGTGCCAGCAAAACCCGGGGGGGCGTCTACGAGCAGTACTTC. V and J are TRBV6-6 and TRBJ2-7; TRBD2 matches 8 bases. Germline V CDR1 and CDR2: MNHNY, SVGAGI (reference sequence). CDR3 length equals 14 residues. Unmatched junction bases numbered 8, after V lost 7 bases and J lost 3 bases.

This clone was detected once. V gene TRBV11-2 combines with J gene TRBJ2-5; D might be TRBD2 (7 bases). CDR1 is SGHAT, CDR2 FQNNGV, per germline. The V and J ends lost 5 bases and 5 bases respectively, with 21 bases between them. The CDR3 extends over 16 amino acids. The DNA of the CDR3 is TGTGCCAGCAGCCAATCAAGGGGGGGGAGAGCGGAGACCCAGTACTTC. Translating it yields CASSQSRGGRAETQYF.

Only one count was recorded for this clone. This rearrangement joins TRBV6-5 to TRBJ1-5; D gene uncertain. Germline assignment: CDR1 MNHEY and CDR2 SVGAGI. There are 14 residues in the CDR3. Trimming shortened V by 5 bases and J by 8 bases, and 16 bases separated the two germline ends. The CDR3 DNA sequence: TGTGCCAGCAGTCCAGATTGGGCCTTGAAGCCCCAGCATTTT. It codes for CASSPDWALKPQHF.

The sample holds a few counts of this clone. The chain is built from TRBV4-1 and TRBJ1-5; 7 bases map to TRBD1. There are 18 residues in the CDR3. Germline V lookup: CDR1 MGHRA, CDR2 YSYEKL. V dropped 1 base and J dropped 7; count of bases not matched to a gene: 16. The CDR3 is CASSQVFIWGTELQPQHF. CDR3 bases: TGCGCCAGCAGCCAAGTGTTCATATGGGGGACAGAGCTCCAGCCCCAGCATTTT.

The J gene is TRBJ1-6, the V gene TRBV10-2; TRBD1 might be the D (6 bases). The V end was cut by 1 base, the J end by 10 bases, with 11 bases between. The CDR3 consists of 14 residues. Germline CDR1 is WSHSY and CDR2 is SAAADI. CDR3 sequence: CASSELAGESPLHF. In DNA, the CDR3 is TGCGCCAGCAGTGAGTTGGCAGGGGAATCACCCCTCCACTTT.

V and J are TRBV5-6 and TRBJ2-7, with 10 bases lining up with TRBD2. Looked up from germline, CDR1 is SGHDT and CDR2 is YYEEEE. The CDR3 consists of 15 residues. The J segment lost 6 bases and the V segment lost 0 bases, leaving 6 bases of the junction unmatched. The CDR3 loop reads CASSLASSGGSEQYF. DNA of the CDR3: TGTGCCAGCAGCTTGGCCTCTAGCGGGGGTAGCGAGCAGTACTTC.

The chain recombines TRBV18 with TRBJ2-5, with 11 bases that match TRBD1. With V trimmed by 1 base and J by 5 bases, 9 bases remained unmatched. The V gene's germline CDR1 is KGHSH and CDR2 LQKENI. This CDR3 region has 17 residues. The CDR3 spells CASSPQADRGRGETQYF. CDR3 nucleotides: TGTGCCAGCTCACCACAGGCGGACAGGGGGCGAGGGGAGACCCAGTACTTC.

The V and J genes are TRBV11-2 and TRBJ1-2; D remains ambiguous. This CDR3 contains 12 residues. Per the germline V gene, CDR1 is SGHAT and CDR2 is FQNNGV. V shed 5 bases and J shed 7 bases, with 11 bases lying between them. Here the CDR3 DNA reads TGTGCCAGCAGCACCCGCGGCCTTGGCTACACCTTC. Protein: CASSTRGLGYTF.

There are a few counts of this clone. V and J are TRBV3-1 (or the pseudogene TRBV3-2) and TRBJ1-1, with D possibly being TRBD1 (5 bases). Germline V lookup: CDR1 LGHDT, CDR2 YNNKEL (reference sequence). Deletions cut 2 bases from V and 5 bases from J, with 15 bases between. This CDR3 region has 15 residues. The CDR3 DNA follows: TGTGCCAGCAGCCAATATATGGTCAGGGTTACTGAAGCTTTCTTT. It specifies CASSQYMVRVTEAFF.

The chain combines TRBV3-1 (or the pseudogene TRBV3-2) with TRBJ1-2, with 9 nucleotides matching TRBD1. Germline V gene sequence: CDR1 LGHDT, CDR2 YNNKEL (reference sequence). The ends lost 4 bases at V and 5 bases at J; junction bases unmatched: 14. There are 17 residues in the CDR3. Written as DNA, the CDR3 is TGTGCCAGCAGCCCCCTAACTCCGGGACAGGGAAGATATGGCTACACCTTC. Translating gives CASSPLTPGQGRYGYTF.

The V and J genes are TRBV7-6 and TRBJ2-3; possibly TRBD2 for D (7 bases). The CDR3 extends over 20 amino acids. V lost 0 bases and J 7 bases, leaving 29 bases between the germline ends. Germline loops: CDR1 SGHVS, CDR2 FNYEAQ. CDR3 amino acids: CASSLAGSSRGLAVLNTQYF. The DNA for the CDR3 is TGTGCCAGCAGCTTAGCGGGATCTAGCAGGGGCCTAGCGGTGCTGAATACGCAGTATTTT.

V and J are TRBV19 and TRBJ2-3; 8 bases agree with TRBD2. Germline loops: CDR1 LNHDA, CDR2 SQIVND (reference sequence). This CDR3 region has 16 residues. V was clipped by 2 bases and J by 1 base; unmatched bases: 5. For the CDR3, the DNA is TGTGCCAGTAGTATATTGGGGACTAGAGGCACAGATACGCAGTATTTT. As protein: CASSILGTRGTDTQYF.

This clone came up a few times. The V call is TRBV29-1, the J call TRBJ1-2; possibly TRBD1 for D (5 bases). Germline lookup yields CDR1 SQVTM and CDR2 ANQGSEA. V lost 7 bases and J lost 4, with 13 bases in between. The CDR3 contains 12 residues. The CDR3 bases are TGCAGCGCCGAGGGACTGACCTATGGCTACACCTTC. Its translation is CSAEGLTYGYTF.

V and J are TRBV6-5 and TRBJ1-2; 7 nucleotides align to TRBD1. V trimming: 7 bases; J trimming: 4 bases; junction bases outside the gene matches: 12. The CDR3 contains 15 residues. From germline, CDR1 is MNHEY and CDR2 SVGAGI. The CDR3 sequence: CASTDTRQGLYGYTF. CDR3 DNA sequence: TGTGCCAGCACCGACACCAGACAGGGTCTCTATGGCTACACCTTC.

CDR3 nucleotides: TGTGCCACCGAACTAGCGGTTAACTACAATGAGCAGTTCTTC. Protein: CATELAVNYNEQFF. The chain links TRBV28 to TRBJ2-1; TRBD2 agrees at 8 bases. There are 14 residues in the CDR3. In germline, CDR1 is MDHEN, CDR2 SYDVKM. J lost 3 bases, V lost 10 bases, and 8 bases had no gene match.

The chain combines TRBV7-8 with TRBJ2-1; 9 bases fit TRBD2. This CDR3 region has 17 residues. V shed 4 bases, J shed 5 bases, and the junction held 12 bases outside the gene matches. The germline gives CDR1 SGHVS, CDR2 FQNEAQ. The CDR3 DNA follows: TGTGCCAGCAGCTCCAGGGATAGCGGGGGCCCAAACAATGAGCAGTTCTTC. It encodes CASSSRDSGGPNNEQFF.

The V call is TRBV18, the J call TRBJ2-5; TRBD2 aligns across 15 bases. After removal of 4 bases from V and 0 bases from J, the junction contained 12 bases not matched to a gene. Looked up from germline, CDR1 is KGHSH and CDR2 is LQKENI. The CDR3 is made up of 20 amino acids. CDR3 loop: CASSRGTSGGLQLYQETQYF. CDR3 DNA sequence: TGTGCCAGCTCACGCGGGACTAGCGGGGGGCTCCAATTGTACCAAGAGACCCAGTACTTC.

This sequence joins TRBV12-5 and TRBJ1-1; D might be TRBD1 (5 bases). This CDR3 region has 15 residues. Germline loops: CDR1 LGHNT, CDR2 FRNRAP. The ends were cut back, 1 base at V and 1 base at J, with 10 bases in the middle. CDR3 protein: CASGLAQTANTEAFF. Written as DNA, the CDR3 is TGTGCTAGTGGTTTGGCACAGACAGCGAACACTGAAGCTTTCTTT.

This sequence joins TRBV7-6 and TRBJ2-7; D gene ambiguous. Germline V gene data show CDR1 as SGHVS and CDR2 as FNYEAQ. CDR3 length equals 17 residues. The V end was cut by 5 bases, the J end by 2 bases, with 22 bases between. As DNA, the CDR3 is TGTGCCAGCAGCCTAGGACCGCTCATTAACAGCCCCTACGAGCAGTACTTC. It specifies CASSLGPLINSPYEQYF.